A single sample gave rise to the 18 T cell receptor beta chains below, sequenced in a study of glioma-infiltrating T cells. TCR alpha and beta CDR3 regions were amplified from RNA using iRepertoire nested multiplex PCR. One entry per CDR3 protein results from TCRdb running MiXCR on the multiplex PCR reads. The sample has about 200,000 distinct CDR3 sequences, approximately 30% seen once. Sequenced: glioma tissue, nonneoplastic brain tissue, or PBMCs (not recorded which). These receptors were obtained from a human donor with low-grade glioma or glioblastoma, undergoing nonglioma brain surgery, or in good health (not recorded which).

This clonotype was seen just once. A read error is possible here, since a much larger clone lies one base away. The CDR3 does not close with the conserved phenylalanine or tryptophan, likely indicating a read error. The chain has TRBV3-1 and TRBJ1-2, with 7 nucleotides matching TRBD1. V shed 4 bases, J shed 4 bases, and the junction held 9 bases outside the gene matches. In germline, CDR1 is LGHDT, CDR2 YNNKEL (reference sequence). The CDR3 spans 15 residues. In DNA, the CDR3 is TGTGCCAGCAGCCCGGGCGGGGACAGTGCCTATGGCTACACCCTC. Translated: CASSPGGDSAYGYTL.

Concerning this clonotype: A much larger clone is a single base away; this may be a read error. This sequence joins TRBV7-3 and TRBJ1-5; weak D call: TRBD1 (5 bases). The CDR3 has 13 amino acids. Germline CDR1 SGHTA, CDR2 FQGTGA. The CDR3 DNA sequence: TGTGCCATCAGCTCGACCGGGGGGCAGCCCCAGCATTTT. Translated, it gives CAISSTGGQPQHF.

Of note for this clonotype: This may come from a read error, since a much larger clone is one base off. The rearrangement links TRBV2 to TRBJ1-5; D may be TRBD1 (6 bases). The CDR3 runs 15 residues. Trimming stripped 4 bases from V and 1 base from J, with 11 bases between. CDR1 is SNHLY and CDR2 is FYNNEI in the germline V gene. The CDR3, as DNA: TGTGCCAGCAGTGTTGGCAGGGGAAGCAATCAGCCCCAGCATTTT. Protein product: CASSVGRGSNQPQHF.

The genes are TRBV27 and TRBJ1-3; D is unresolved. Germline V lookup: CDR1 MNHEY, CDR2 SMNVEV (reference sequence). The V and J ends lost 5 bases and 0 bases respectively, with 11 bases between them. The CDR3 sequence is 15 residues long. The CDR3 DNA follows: TGTGCCAGCAGTCCCCGGGATTTCTCTGGAAACACCATATATTTT. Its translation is CASSPRDFSGNTIYF.

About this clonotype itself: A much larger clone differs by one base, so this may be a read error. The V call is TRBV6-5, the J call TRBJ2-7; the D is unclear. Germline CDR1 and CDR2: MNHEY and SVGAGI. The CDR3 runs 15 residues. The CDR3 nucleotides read TGTGCCATCAGTGGCTCGAGCCCTGGGATCTCCGAGCAGTACTTC. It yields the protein CAISGSSPGISEQYF.

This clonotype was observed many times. In nucleotides, the CDR3 is TGTGCCAGCAGCACGGACAGGGATAACGAGCAGTACTTC. Its protein product is CASSTDRDNEQYF. The chain combines TRBV7-3 with TRBJ2-7; the match to TRBD1 covers 8 bases. Germline-derived CDR1 and CDR2 are SGHTA and FQGTGA. The V segment lost 5 bases and the J segment 5 bases; nucleotides outside the gene matches: 5. The CDR3 is 13 residues long.

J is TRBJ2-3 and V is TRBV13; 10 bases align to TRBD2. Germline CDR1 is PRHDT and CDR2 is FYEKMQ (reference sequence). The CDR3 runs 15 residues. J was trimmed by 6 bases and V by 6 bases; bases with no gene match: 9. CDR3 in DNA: TGTGCCAGCAGTGGTGTTCTAGCGGGAGCGGATACGCAGTATTTT. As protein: CASSGVLAGADTQYF.

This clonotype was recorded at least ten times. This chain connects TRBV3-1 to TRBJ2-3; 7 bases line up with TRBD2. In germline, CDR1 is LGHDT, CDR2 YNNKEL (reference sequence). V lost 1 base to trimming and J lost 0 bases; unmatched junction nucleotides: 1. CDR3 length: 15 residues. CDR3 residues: CASSQGGRSTDTQYF. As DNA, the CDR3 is TGTGCCAGCAGCCAAGGCGGGAGAAGCACAGATACGCAGTATTTT.

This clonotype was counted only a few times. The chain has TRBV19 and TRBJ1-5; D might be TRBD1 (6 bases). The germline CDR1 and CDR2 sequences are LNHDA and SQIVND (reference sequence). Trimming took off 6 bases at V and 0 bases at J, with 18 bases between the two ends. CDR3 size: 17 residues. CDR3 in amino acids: CASSHYSRTDSNQPQHF. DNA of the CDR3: TGTGCCAGTAGCCATTATTCTCGGACAGATAGCAATCAGCCCCAGCATTTT.

As DNA, the CDR3 is TGTGCTAGTGGTTCTGCCGGGACTAGACGAGAGACCCAGTACTTC. This codes for CASGSAGTRRETQYF. V gene TRBV12-5 combines with J gene TRBJ2-5; TRBD2 matches at 8 bases. Per germline, CDR1 LGHNT and CDR2 FRNRAP. Trimming cost V 4 bases and J 4 bases; bases outside gene matches: 8. The length of the CDR3 is 15 residues.

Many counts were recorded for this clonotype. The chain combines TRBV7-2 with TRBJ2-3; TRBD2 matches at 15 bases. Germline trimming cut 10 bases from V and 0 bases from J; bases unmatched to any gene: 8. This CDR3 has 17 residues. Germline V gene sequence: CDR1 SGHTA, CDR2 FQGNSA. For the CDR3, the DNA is TGTGCCACTCCGGGACTAGCGGGAGGTCCTAGCACAGATACGCAGTATTTT. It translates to CATPGLAGGPSTDTQYF.

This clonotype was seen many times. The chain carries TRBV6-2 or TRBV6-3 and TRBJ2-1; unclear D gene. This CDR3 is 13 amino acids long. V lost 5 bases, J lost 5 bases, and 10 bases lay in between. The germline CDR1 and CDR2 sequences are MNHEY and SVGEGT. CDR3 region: CASSQRPHNEQFF. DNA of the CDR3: TGTGCCAGCAGTCAGCGACCTCACAATGAGCAGTTCTTC.

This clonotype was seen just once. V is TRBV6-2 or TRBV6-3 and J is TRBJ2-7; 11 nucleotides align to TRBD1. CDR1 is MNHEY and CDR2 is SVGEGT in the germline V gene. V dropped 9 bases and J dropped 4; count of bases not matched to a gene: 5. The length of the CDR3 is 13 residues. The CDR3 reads CARRGTGGYEQYF. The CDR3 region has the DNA TGTGCCAGAAGAGGGACAGGGGGGTACGAGCAGTACTTC.

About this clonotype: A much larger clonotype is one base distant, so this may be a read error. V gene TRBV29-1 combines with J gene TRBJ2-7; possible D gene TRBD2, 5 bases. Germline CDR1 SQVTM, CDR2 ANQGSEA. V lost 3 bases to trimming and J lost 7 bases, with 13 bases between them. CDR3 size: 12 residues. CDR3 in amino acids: CSVEEAYNEQYF. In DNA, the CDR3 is TGCAGCGTTGAGGAGGCGTACAATGAGCAGTACTTC.

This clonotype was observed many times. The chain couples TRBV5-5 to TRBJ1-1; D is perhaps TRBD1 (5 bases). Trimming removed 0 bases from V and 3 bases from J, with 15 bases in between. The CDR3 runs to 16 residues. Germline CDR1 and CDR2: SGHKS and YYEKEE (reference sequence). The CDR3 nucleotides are TGTGCCAGCAGCTTGGGACAGATTGTAAAGGACACTGAAGCTTTCTTT. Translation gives CASSLGQIVKDTEAFF.

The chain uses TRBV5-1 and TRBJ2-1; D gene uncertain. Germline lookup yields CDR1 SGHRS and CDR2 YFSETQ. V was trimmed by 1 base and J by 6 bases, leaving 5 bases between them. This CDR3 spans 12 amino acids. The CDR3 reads CASSLRPNEQFF. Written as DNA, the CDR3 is TGCGCCAGCAGCTTGCGACCCAATGAGCAGTTCTTC.

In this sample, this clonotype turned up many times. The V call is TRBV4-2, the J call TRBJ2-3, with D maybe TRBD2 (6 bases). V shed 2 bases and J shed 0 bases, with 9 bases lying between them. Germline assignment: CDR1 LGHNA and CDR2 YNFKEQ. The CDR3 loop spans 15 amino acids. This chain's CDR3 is CASSQSGPSTDTQYF. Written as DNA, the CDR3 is TGTGCCAGCAGCCAAAGCGGGCCGAGCACAGATACGCAGTATTTT.

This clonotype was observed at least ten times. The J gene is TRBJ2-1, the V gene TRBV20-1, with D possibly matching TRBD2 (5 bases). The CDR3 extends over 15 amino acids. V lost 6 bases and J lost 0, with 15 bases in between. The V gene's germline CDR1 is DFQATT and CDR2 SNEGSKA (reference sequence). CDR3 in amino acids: CSAASLGSSYNEQFF. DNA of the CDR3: TGCAGTGCAGCTTCGTTGGGGAGCTCCTACAATGAGCAGTTCTTC.